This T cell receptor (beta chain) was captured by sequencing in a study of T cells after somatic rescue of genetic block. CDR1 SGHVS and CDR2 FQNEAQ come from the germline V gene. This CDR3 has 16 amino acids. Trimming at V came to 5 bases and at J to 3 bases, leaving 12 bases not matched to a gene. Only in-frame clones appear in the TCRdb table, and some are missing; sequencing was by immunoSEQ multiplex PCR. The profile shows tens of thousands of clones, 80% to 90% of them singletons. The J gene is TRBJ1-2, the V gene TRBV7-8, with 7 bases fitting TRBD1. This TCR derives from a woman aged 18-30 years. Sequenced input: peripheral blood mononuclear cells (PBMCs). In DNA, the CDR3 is TGTGCCAGCAGCCATCCACAGGGGAACGGGCACTATGGCTACACCTTC. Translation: CASSHPQGNGHYGYTF.